One and the same sample provided the 14 T cell receptor beta chains below, sequenced in a study of cytomegalovirus exposure and HLA in healthy donors. Generated by immunoSEQ multiplex PCR, the TCRdb table keeps only in-frame clones and is missing some. Of 150,000 to 180,000 clones listed, 85% to 90% are singletons. Sequencing was carried out using PBMCs. The receptor set was obtained from a human donor in good health.

The chain links TRBV4-3 to TRBJ2-7; TRBD2 agrees at 7 bases. The CDR3 contains 14 residues. Unmatched junction bases numbered 6, after V lost 3 bases and J lost 4 bases. CDR1 and CDR2 (germline): LGHNA, YSLEER. CDR3 coding DNA: TGCGCCAGCAGCCATAAGCGGGGAGGATACGAGCAGTACTTC. Its protein product is CASSHKRGGYEQYF.

The J gene is TRBJ2-2, the V gene TRBV5-1, with D possibly TRBD2 on 5 matching bases. The germline V gene encodes CDR1 SGHRS and CDR2 YFSETQ. CDR3 length: 16 amino acids. V lost 3 bases and J lost 0, with 12 bases in between. The CDR3 nucleotides read TGCGCCAGCAGCTCTCGAGCGGCCGCGAACACCGGGGAGCTGTTTTTT. This gives the protein CASSSRAAANTGELFF.

The chain is built from TRBV5-4 and TRBJ1-2; 7 nucleotides match TRBD1. The germline gives CDR1 SGHNT, CDR2 YYREEE (reference sequence). The trim removed 0 bases at V and 4 bases at J, leaving 6 bases unmatched. CDR3 length: 15 amino acids. This chain's CDR3 is CASSLEQGRIYGYTF. The CDR3 DNA reads TGTGCCAGCAGCTTGGAACAGGGGCGCATCTATGGCTACACCTTC. The whole variable domain, filled in from reference TRBV5-4 and TRBJ1-2, reads ETGVTQSPTHLIKTRGQQVTLRCSSQSGHNTVSWYQQALGQGPQFIFQYYREEENGRGNFPPRFSGLQFPNYSSELNVNALELDDSALYLCASSLEQGRIYGYTFGSGTRLTVV.

This clone was counted only a few times. The V call is TRBV7-2, the J call TRBJ2-7; a possible D gene is TRBD2 (6 bases). The V gene lost 1 base and the J gene lost 0 bases, with 13 bases spanning the gap. Germline CDR1 SGHTA, CDR2 FQGNSA. The CDR3 covers 16 residues. As DNA, the CDR3 is TGTGCCAGCAGCTTAGATCCGGGGGTGAGCTCCTACGAGCAGTACTTC. It translates to CASSLDPGVSSYEQYF.

The rearrangement links TRBV27 to TRBJ1-5; no definite D call. Trimming left V 6 bases short and J 5 bases short, with 11 bases between. CDR3 length equals 13 residues. Germline CDR1 is MNHEY and CDR2 is SMNVEV (reference sequence). Written as DNA, the CDR3 is TGTGCCAGCAGCTCGGGTTTCTATCAGCCCCAGCATTTT. Its translation: CASSSGFYQPQHF.

V and J are TRBV6-1 and TRBJ2-3; 13 positions match TRBD2. CDR1 is MNHNS, CDR2 SASEGT, per germline. Losses at the gene ends were 4 bases for V and 3 bases for J; bases not matched to a gene: 10. The CDR3 loop spans 18 amino acids. CDR3 protein: CASSVQLAGGGSTDTQYF. The CDR3 DNA is TGTGCCAGCAGTGTCCAACTAGCGGGAGGGGGGAGTACAGATACGCAGTATTTT.

The chain joins TRBV7-2 to TRBJ1-2; D gene uncertain. Trimming cost V 5 bases and J 8 bases, with 15 bases left between them. The CDR3 is made up of 13 amino acids. Germline lookup yields CDR1 SGHTA and CDR2 FQGNSA. The CDR3 DNA reads as TGTGCCAGCAGCAAAAAGAGGGAAGGGGGCTACACCTTC. This gives the protein CASSKKREGGYTF.

V is TRBV6-5 and J is TRBJ1-6, with TRBD1 matching 7 bases. Losses at the gene ends were 2 bases for V and 5 bases for J; bases not matched to a gene: 6. The germline V gene has CDR1 MNHEY and CDR2 SVGAGI. This CDR3 has 16 amino acids. The DNA for the CDR3 is TGTGCCAGCAGTTACGGGGGACAGTACGATAATTCACCCCTCCACTTT. This codes for CASSYGGQYDNSPLHF.

The chain carries TRBV7-9 and TRBJ2-1; TRBD2 agrees at 11 bases. The J segment lost 4 bases and the V segment lost 5 bases, leaving 7 bases of the junction unmatched. This CDR3 has 16 amino acids. Germline CDR1 and CDR2: SEHNR and FQNEAQ (reference sequence). DNA of the CDR3: TGTGCCAGCAGCGCAACCGGGACTAGCGGTTACAATGAGCAGTTCTTC. Translating it yields CASSATGTSGYNEQFF.

J is TRBJ1-4 and V is TRBV19, with 11 nucleotides matching TRBD1. Germline V gene lookup returns CDR1 LNHDA and CDR2 SQIVND (reference sequence). The junction had 4 bases not matched to a gene; V was cut back by 3 bases and J by 7 bases. This CDR3 comprises 15 residues. CDR3 residues: CASSIRTGGFEKLFF. The DNA for the CDR3 is TGTGCCAGTAGTATCCGGACAGGGGGCTTTGAAAAACTGTTTTTT. The full variable domain, in which reference TRBV19 and TRBJ1-4 provide the parts outside the CDR3, is DGGITQSPKYLFRKEGQNVTLSCEQNLNHDAMYWYRQDPGQGLRLIYYSQIVNDFQKGDIAEGYSVSREKKESFPLTVTSAQKNPTAFYLCASSIRTGGFEKLFFGSGTQLSVL.

On this clone: The identical CDR3 is also encoded by other nucleotide sequences in the sample. The chain uses TRBV29-1 and TRBJ2-7; no clear D gene. Germline V gene sequence: CDR1 SQVTM, CDR2 ANQGSEA. The CDR3 runs to 11 residues. V lost 4 bases to trimming and J lost 4 bases, with 8 bases between them. CDR3 in amino acids: CSVAVEYEQYF. For the CDR3, the DNA is TGCAGCGTTGCAGTGGAGTACGAGCAGTACTTC.

This rearrangement joins TRBV27 to TRBJ2-3; D may be TRBD2 (6 bases). V lost 5 bases to trimming and J lost 0 bases, with 18 bases between them. CDR3 length equals 17 residues. Germline CDR1 MNHEY, CDR2 SMNVEV (reference sequence). In nucleotides, the CDR3 is TGTGCCAGCAGTCCCCAGTTAGCGGCAACTAGCACAGATACGCAGTATTTT. This codes for CASSPQLAATSTDTQYF.

The gene calls are TRBV9 and TRBJ1-3, with unresolved D. Germline values: CDR1 SGDLS, CDR2 YYNGEE. V gave up 7 bases and J gave up 0 bases, with 8 bases separating them. CDR3 length equals 13 residues. In nucleotides, the CDR3 is TGTGCCAGCGGGCAGAGCTCTGGAAACACCATATATTTT. Translating gives CASGQSSGNTIYF. Drawing the rest from reference TRBV9 and TRBJ1-3, the complete variable domain is DSGVTQTPKHLITATGQRVTLRCSPRSGDLSVYWYQQSLDQGLQFLIQYYNGEERAKGNILERFSAQQFPDLHSELNLSSLELGDSALYFCASGQSSGNTIYFGEGSWLTVV.

This clone was observed a single time. The rearrangement joins TRBV11-1 to TRBJ1-5, with no clear D. The V gene lost 5 bases and the J gene lost 4 bases, with 9 bases spanning the gap. Germline CDR1 reads SGHAT; CDR2 reads FQDESV (reference sequence). The CDR3 is 13 residues long. The CDR3 loop reads CASSEGLNQPQHF. The CDR3 region has the DNA TGTGCCAGCAGCGAAGGACTGAATCAGCCCCAGCATTTT.